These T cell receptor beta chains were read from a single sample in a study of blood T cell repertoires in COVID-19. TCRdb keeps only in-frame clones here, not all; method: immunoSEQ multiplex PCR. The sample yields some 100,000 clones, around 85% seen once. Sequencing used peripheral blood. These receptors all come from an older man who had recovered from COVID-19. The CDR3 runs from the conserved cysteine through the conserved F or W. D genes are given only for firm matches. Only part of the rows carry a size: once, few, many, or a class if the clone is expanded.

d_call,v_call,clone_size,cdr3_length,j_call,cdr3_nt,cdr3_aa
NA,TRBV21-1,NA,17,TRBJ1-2,TGTGCCAGCAGCAAAGCTGAGGAGGGGGCGCATGACTATGGCTACACCTTC,CASSKAEEGAHDYGYTF
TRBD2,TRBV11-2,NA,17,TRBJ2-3,TGTGCCAGCAGCTTATCTTGGAGTAGCGGGAGTTCAGATACGCAGTATTTT,CASSLSWSSGSSDTQYF
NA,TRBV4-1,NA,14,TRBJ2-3,TGCGCCAGCAGCCACCGGGACTGGGGTAATACGCAGTATTTT,CASSHRDWGNTQYF
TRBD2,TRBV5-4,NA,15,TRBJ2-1,TGTGCCAGCAGCTTTAGCGGGGTTTACTACAATGAGCAGTTCTTC,CASSFSGVYYNEQFF
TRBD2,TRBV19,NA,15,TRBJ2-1,TGTGCCAGTAGTATGGGATGGAGCGGGAGTATCGGGCAGTTCTTC,CASSMGWSGSIGQFF
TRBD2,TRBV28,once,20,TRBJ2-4,TGTGCCAGCAGTGGATCCCGACTAGCGGGAGTTCAACTAGCCAAAAACATTCAGTACTTC,CASSGSRLAGVQLAKNIQYF
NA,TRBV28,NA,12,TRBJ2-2,TGTGCTATGGAGGGCGACACCGGGGAGCTGTTTTTT,CAMEGDTGELFF
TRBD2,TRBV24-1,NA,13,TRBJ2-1,TGTGCCACCAGTGAGACTAGCGGCAATGAGCAGTTCTTC,CATSETSGNEQFF
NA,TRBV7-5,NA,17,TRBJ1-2,TGTGTCAGAAGCTCCGCCGGGGACAGCCAACTATTCTATGGCTACACCTTC,CVRSSAGDSQLFYGYTF
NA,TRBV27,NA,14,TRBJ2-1,TGTGCCAGCAGTTTGCGGGGCTCCTACAATGAGCAGTTCTTC,CASSLRGSYNEQFF
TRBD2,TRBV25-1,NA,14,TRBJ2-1,TGTGCCAGCAGTGTGGCTAGCGGGGTTTCTGAGCAGTTCTTC,CASSVASGVSEQFF
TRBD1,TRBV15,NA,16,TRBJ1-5,TGTGCCACCAGCAGTGGGGACAGGGAGCTTAATCAGCCCCAGCATTTT,CATSSGDRELNQPQHF
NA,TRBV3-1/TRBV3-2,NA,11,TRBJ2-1,TGTGCCAGCAGCCAGGGGGACAATGAGTTCTTC,CASSQGDNEFF
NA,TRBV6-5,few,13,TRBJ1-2,TGTGCCAGCAGTTACTCGCCCAGCTATGGCTACACCTTC,CASSYSPSYGYTF
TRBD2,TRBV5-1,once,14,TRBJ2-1,TGCGCCAGCAGCTTGGGCCGACTAGCCAATGAGCAGTTCTTC,CASSLGRLANEQFF
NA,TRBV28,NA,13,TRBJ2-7,TGTGCCAGCAGTTTAAACGGGGGACGCGAGCAGTACTTC,CASSLNGGREQYF
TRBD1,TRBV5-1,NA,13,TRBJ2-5,TGCGCCAGCTCGTGGGACAGCCAAGAGACCCAGTACTTC,CASSWDSQETQYF
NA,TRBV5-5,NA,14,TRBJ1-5,TGTGCCAGCAGCTTGGCAGGAGGGATCCTGCCCCAGCATTTT,CASSLAGGILPQHF
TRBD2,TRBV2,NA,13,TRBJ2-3,TGTGCCAGCAGCGGGACTAGATCAGATACGCAGTATTTT,CASSGTRSDTQYF
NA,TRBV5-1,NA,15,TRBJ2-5,TGCGCCAGCAGCCCCTACGGGACATTTGAAGAGACCCAGTACTTC,CASSPYGTFEETQYF
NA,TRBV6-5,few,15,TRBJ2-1,TGTGCCAGCACTCCCGCGGGGGCGGGGTACAATGAGCAGTTCTTC,CASTPAGAGYNEQFF
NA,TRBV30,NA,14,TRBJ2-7,TGTGCCTGGAGTGTAGGGGCTAGCGACTACGAGCAGTACTTC,CAWSVGASDYEQYF
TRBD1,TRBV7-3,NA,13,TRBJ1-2,TGTGCCAGCATCCATTACAGGGGTTGGGGCTACACCTTC,CASIHYRGWGYTF
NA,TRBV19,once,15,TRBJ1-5,TGTGCCAGTAGTGGCATGGAGGGAGATAATCAGCCCCAGCATTTT,CASSGMEGDNQPQHF
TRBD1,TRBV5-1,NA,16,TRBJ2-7,TGCGCCAGCAGCGCCCGACAGGGGCGCTCGGCTCGCGAGCAGTACTTC,CASSARQGRSAREQYF
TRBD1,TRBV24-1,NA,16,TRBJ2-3,TGTGCCACCAGTGATTTCCGGGACAGGGAATCAGATACGCAGTATTTT,CATSDFRDRESDTQYF
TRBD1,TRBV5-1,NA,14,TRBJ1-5,TGCGCCAGCAGCACGGGACAGAGCAATCAGCCCCAGCATTTT,CASSTGQSNQPQHF
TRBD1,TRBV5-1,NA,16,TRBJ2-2,TGCGCCAGCAGCTATAACCCGGGACAGGGGAACGGGGAGCTGTTTTTT,CASSYNPGQGNGELFF
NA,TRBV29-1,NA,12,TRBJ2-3,TGCAGCGCCATGAGGGGCACAGATACGCAGTATTTT,CSAMRGTDTQYF
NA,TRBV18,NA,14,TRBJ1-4,TGTGCCAGCTCATCGCGCCAGGGAAATGAAAAACTGTTTTTT,CASSSRQGNEKLFF
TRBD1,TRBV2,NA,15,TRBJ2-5,TGTGCCAGCAGTGGTACAGGGGGTTTTAGGGAGACCCAGTACTTC,CASSGTGGFRETQYF
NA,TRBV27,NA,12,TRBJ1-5,TGTGCCAGCGCCGCGGGGGGAGGACCCCAGCATTTT,CASAAGGGPQHF
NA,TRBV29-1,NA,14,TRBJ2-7,TGCAGCGTTACAGGGTTTACTCGGGCCTACGAGCAGTACTTC,CSVTGFTRAYEQYF
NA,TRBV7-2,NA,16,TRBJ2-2,TGTGCCAGCAGCCGCAGGGCCCATCCGAACACCGGGGAGCTGTTTTTT,CASSRRAHPNTGELFF
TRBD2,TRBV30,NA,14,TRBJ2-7,TGTGCCTGGAGTGTCGGGGGGGTTACCTACGAGCAGTACTTC,CAWSVGGVTYEQYF
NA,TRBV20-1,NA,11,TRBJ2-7,TGCAGTGCTGGCGGTCCCTACGAGCAGTACTTC,CSAGGPYEQYF
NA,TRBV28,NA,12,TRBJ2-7,TGTGCCAGCAGTCTCCAGGGATACGAGCAGTACTTC,CASSLQGYEQYF
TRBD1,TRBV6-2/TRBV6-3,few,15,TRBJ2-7,TGTGCCAGCAGTTACAGGAGCTACAGGGGCTACGAGCAGTACTTC,CASSYRSYRGYEQYF
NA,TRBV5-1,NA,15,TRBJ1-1,TGCGCCAGCAGCTTGTGGGGGGGCGATGGCTCTGAAGCTTTCTTT,CASSLWGGDGSEAFF
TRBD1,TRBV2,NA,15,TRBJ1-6,TGTGCCAGCAGTGAATCGGGCAGGGGGTATTCACCCCTCCACTTT,CASSESGRGYSPLHF
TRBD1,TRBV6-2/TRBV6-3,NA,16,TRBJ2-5,TGTGCCAGCAGTTACACAGGGACAGGGTCGGGGGAGACCCAGTACTTC,CASSYTGTGSGETQYF
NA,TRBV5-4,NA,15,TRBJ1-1,TGTGCCAGCAGCTCCACGAAGACAGAGAACACTGAAGCTTTCTTT,CASSSTKTENTEAFF
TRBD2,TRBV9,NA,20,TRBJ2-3,TGTGCCAGCAGCGTAGCTCCCGGGACTAGCGGATCTGCTAGCACAGATACGCAGTATTTT,CASSVAPGTSGSASTDTQYF
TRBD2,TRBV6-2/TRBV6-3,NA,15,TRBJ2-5,TGTGCCAGCAGTAACGGACTAGCGGGAGTTGAGACCCAGTACTTC,CASSNGLAGVETQYF
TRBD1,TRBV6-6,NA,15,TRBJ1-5,TGTGCCAGCGGGGACAGGGGGATGAGCAATCAGCCCCAGCATTTT,CASGDRGMSNQPQHF
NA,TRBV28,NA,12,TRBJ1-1,TGTGCCAGCAGGGGACTTCGCACTGAAGCTTTCTTT,CASRGLRTEAFF
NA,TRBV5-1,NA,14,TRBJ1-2,TGCGCCAGCAGCGCCTACACAGATAACTATGGCTACACCTTC,CASSAYTDNYGYTF
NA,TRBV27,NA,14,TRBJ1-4,TGTGCCAGCAGTTTTGGGCAGGGCAATGAAAAACTGTTTTTT,CASSFGQGNEKLFF
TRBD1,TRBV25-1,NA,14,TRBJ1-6,TGTGCCAGCAGTGACGACAGGGACAATTCACCCCTCCACTTT,CASSDDRDNSPLHF
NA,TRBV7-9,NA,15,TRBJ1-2,TGTGCCAGCAGCTTATGGGGGGGTCAGGACTATGGCTACACCTTC,CASSLWGGQDYGYTF
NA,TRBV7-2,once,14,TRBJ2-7,TGTGCCAGCAGCTTAGTGCCAGGGATCTACGAGCAGTACTTC,CASSLVPGIYEQYF
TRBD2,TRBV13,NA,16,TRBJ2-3,TGTGCCAGCAGCTCTTTCGGGAGGCGTAGCACAGATACGCAGTATTTT,CASSSFGRRSTDTQYF
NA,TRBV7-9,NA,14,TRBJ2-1,TGTGCCAGCAGCTTAGGGCAGGGGATTGATGAGCAGTTCTTC,CASSLGQGIDEQFF